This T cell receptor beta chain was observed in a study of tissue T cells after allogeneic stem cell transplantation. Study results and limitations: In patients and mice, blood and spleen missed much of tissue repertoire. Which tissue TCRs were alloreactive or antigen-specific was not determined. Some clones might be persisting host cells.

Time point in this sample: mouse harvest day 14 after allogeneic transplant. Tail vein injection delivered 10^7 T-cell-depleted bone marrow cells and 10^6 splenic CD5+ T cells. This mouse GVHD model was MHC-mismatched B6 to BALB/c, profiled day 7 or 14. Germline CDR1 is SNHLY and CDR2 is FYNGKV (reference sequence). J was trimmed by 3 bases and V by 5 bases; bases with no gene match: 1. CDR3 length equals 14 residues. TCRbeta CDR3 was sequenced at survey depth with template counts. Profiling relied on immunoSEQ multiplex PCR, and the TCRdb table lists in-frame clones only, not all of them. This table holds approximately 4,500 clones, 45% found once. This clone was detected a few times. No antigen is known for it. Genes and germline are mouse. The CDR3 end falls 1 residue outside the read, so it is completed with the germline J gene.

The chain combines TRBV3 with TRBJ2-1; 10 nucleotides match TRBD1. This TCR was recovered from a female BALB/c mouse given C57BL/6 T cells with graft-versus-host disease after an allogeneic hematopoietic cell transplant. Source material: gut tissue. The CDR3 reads CASSRTGGYAEQFF. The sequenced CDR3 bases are TGTGCCAGCAGCCGGACAGGGGGCTATGCTGAGCAGTTC.